A single sample gave rise to the 17 T cell receptor beta chains below, sequenced in a study of shared clonotypes between healthy human individuals. As defined, naive CD8 cells were CD45RO-negative and positively selected for CCR7, with terminally differentiated effector memory CD45RA+ cells excluded. The assay was immunoSEQ multiplex PCR, and TCRdb's table has in-frame clones only and misses some. The sample includes about 820,000 clones, 85% to 95% of them seen just once. The sample taken for sequencing was naive CD8+ T cells sorted from blood. These receptors originate from a man between 25 and 39 years old in good health.

CDR3 region: CASSSKGVGQYF. The CDR3 DNA reads as TGTGCCAGCAGCTCAAAAGGGGTGGGTCAGTACTTC. The chain employs TRBV9 and TRBJ2-7, with D possibly being TRBD1 (5 bases). The germline V gene encodes CDR1 SGDLS and CDR2 YYNGEE. The CDR3 extends over 12 amino acids. Between the trimmed V and J ends, which lost 4 bases and 10 bases, there was a span of 15 bases.

V usage is TRBV7-6 and J usage is TRBJ1-1; the match to TRBD1 covers 8 bases. J lost 6 bases, V lost 2 bases, and 8 bases had no gene match. Germline V CDR1 and CDR2: SGHVS, FNYEAQ. The CDR3 is 15 amino acids. The CDR3 DNA reads TGTGCCAGCAGCTTACCCAGGGGGCTTGGGGCTGAAGCTTTCTTT. It encodes CASSLPRGLGAEAFF.

This chain links TRBV27 with TRBJ2-1, with D possibly being TRBD2 (6 bases). V gave up 3 bases and J gave up 4 bases, with 28 bases separating them. Germline CDR1 and CDR2: MNHEY and SMNVEV (reference sequence). The CDR3 covers 20 residues. CDR3 in amino acids: CASSLWGVGQYRAGYNEQFF. CDR3 nucleotide sequence: TGTGCCAGCAGTTTGTGGGGGGTGGGGCAATATAGGGCCGGGTACAATGAGCAGTTCTTC.

The chain couples TRBV5-1 to TRBJ2-5; unclear D gene. The germline CDR1 and CDR2 sequences are SGHRS and YFSETQ. The V and J ends lost 0 bases and 2 bases respectively, with 8 bases between them. The CDR3 contains 14 residues. CDR3 nucleotide sequence: TGCGCCAGCAGCTTGGAGAGAGCTCAAGAGACCCAGTACTTC. It is translated as CASSLERAQETQYF.

As for this clone: The same CDR3 is also encoded by other DNA sequences in this sample. The rearrangement links TRBV27 to TRBJ2-7; no definite D call. Germline CDR1 and CDR2: MNHEY and SMNVEV (reference sequence). The V end lost 0 bases, the J end lost 1 base, and 7 bases lay between the germline ends. The CDR3 consists of 14 residues. CDR3 residues: CASSLSRRSYEQYF. As DNA, the CDR3 is TGTGCCAGCAGTTTATCGAGACGGTCCTACGAGCAGTACTTC.

This clone has a single count. The chain is built from TRBV30 and TRBJ2-7; TRBD1 aligns across 7 bases. Germline CDR1 is GTSNPN and CDR2 is SVGIG (reference sequence). J lost 9 bases, V lost 7 bases, and 12 bases had no gene match. The CDR3 sequence is 12 residues long. The CDR3 is CAFGDSLDRQYF. CDR3 DNA: TGTGCCTTCGGGGACAGTCTCGATCGGCAGTACTTC. The full variable domain, in which reference TRBV30 and TRBJ2-7 provide the parts outside the CDR3, is SQTIHQWPATLVQPVGSPLSLECTVEGTSNPNLYWYRQAAGRGLQLLFYSVGIGQISSEVPQNLSASRPQDRQFILSSKKLLLSDSGFYLCAFGDSLDRQYFGPGTRLTVT.

The chain employs TRBV11-2 and TRBJ1-4; no firm D call. Germline loops: CDR1 SGHAT, CDR2 FQNNGV. Trimming pared 5 bases from V and 6 bases from J, leaving 16 bases between. This CDR3 spans 15 amino acids. CDR3 in DNA: TGTGCCAGCAGCGAGCAACCGCATGACGATGAAAAACTGTTTTTT. Encoded protein: CASSEQPHDDEKLFF.

The chain links TRBV6-5 to TRBJ2-3; TRBD2 matches 8 bases. CDR1 is MNHEY and CDR2 is SVGAGI in the germline V gene. With V trimmed by 8 bases and J by 6 bases, 7 bases remained unmatched. CDR3 size: 13 residues. The CDR3 loop reads CASGSGALDTQYF. The DNA of the CDR3 is TGTGCCAGCGGTAGCGGGGCTCTCGATACGCAGTATTTT.

The chain has TRBV14 and TRBJ2-7; D remains unclear. From germline, CDR1 is SGHDN and CDR2 FVKESK. Deletions cut 2 bases from V and 0 bases from J, with 5 bases between. The CDR3 is 13 amino acids. The CDR3 coding sequence is TGTGCCAGCAGCCAATTTACCTCCTACGAGCAGTACTTC. Translated, it gives CASSQFTSYEQYF.

The chain is built from TRBV7-9 and TRBJ1-2; D remains unclear. The CDR3 is 13 residues long. The germline V gene has CDR1 SEHNR and CDR2 FQNEAQ (reference sequence). V was shortened by 3 bases and J by 4 bases, with 9 bases between the two germline ends. In nucleotides, the CDR3 is TGTGCCAGCAGCTTCGGTAACATCTATGGCTACACCTTC. Protein: CASSFGNIYGYTF.

V gene TRBV27 combines with J gene TRBJ2-7, with 8 nucleotides matching TRBD2. The V gene end was trimmed by 6 bases and the J gene end by 2 bases; junction bases not matched to a gene: 9. Looked up from germline, CDR1 is MNHEY and CDR2 is SMNVEV (reference sequence). The CDR3 extends over 15 amino acids. The CDR3 here is CASSLSGLDTYEQYF. The DNA for the CDR3 is TGTGCCAGCAGCTTGTCGGGACTAGATACCTACGAGCAGTACTTC.

The chain employs TRBV18 and TRBJ2-3, with D perhaps matching TRBD2 (7 bases). Germline loops: CDR1 KGHSH, CDR2 LQKENI. V was pared by 3 bases and J by 6 bases, with 13 bases between. The CDR3 sequence is 14 residues long. The CDR3 DNA reads as TGTGCCAGCTCACCCGAAGGGGGGGCGGATACGCAGTATTTT. Translated: CASSPEGGADTQYF.

The gene calls are TRBV27 and TRBJ1-1; D might be TRBD1 (6 bases). CDR1 and CDR2 (germline): MNHEY, SMNVEV (reference sequence). Trimming removed 5 bases from V and 5 bases from J, with 15 bases in between. The CDR3 extends over 14 amino acids. CDR3 amino acids: CASSPGVAGTEAFF. The CDR3 DNA reads as TGTGCCAGCAGTCCAGGGGTCGCAGGGACTGAAGCTTTCTTT.

The chain is built from TRBV27 and TRBJ2-7; 10 bases line up with TRBD1. Germline V lookup: CDR1 MNHEY, CDR2 SMNVEV (reference sequence). CDR3 length: 14 amino acids. The J segment lost 7 bases and the V segment lost 5 bases, leaving 8 bases of the junction unmatched. Here the CDR3 DNA reads TGTGCCAGCAGTCCCGGGACAGGGGCAAGGGAGCAGTACTTC. Translating it yields CASSPGTGAREQYF.

With respect to this clone: The same CDR3 also results from other DNA sequences found in this sample. The chain links TRBV19 to TRBJ1-1; 7 positions agree with TRBD1. This CDR3 has 14 amino acids. V lost 5 bases and J lost 2; bases outside the gene matches: 5. Germline V gene lookup returns CDR1 LNHDA and CDR2 SQIVND (reference sequence). The CDR3, as DNA: TGTGCCAGTAGTCCGGGGACAGTTAACACTGAAGCTTTCTTT. Translating it yields CASSPGTVNTEAFF.

The chain carries TRBV5-5 and TRBJ2-1, with 7 bases aligning to TRBD2. The length of the CDR3 is 14 residues. Germline V CDR1 and CDR2: SGHKS, YYEKEE (reference sequence). Trimming at V came to 0 bases and at J to 10 bases, leaving 7 bases not matched to a gene. The CDR3 is CASSLVGEGSEQFF. The DNA for the CDR3 is TGTGCCAGCAGCTTGGTCGGGGAGGGGTCGGAGCAGTTCTTC.

The chain is built from TRBV18 and TRBJ1-2, with D possibly matching TRBD1 (5 bases). Between the trimmed V and J ends, which lost 3 bases and 4 bases, there was a span of 15 bases. The germline V gene has CDR1 KGHSH and CDR2 LQKENI. The CDR3 extends over 15 amino acids. The CDR3 nucleotides are TGTGCCAGCTCACCGCGGGGGGGTGAAGGCTATGGCTACACCTTC. This gives the protein CASSPRGGEGYGYTF.